This TCR beta chain emerged from a study of blood T cell repertoires in COVID-19. For the study at large: Whether acute or convalescent, the COVID-19 samples came from the United States, Italy and Spain.

The germline V and J ends were trimmed by 3 bases and 7 bases, with 10 bases remaining between them. The CDR3 is made up of 13 amino acids. Germline values: CDR1 KGHSH, CDR2 LQKENI. In the original processing: From reference gene primer amplification, estimates of nucleated cell counts were derived. Assay: immunoSEQ multiplex PCR; the TCRdb copy retains only in-frame clones and omits some. The DNA was the basis for D and trimming; V, J and clone size are from that table. The sample yields approximately 140,000 clones, under 80% seen once. This clonotype originated in an elderly man with acute or convalescent COVID-19. What was sequenced was peripheral blood. V and J are TRBV18 and TRBJ1-5; D is ambiguous. CDR3: CASSPLPSQPQHF. The CDR3, as DNA: TGTGCCAGCTCACCTCTCCCGTCCCAGCCCCAGCATTTT.